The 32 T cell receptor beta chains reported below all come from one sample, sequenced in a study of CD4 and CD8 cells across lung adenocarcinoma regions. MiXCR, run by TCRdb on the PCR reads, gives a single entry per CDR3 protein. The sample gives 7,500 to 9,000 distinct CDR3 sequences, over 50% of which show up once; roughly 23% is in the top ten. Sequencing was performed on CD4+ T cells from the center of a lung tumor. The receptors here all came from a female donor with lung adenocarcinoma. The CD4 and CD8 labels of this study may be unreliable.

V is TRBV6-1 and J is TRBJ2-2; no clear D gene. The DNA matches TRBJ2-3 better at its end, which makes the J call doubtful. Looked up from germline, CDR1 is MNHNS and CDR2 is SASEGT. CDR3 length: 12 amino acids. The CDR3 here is CASTFHTEEQYF. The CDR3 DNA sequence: TGTGCCAGCACCTTCCACACAGAGGAGCAGTATTTT.

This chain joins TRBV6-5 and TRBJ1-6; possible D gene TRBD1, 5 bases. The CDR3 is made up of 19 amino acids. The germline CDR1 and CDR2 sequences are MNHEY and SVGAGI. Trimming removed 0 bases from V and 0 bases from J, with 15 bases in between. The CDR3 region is CASSYSIVAGASYNSPLHF. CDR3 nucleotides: TGTGCCAGCAGTTACTCGATCGTGGCCGGGGCCTCCTATAATTCACCCCTCCACTTT.

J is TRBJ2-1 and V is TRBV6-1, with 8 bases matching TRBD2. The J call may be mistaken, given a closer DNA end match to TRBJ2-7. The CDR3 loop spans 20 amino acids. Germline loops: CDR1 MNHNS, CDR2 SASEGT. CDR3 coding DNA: TGTGCCAGCAGTGAAGCTGGGGGGGTGGTGGCGGGAGGTACTTGGAGTGAGCAGTACTTC. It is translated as CASSEAGGVVAGGTWSEQYF.

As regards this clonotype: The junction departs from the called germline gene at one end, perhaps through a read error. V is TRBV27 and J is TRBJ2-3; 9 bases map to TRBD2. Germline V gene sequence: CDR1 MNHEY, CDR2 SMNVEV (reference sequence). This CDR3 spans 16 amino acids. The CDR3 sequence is CASTGRVAGDTDTQYF. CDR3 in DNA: TGTGCCAGCACGGGTCGAGTAGCGGGGGACACAGATACGCAGTATTTC.

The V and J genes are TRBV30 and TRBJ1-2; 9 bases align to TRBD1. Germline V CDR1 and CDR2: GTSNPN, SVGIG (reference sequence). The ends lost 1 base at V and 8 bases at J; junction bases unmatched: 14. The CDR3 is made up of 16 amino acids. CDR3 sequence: CAWSEVMGTGRMGYTF. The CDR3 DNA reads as TGTGCCTGGAGTGAAGTCATGGGGACAGGGAGGATGGGCTACACCTTC.

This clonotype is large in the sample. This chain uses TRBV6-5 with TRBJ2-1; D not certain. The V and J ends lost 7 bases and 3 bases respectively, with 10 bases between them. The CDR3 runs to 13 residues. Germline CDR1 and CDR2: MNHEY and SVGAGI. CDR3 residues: CASKLGIYNEQFF. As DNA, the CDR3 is TGTGCCAGCAAATTAGGGATCTACAATGAGCAGTTCTTC.

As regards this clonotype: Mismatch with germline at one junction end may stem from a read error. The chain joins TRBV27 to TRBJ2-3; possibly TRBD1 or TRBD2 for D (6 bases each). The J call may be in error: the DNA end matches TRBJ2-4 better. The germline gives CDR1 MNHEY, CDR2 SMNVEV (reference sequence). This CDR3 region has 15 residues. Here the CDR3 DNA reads TGTGGCAGCAGCAACGGGGGCCGTGACGAAGACACTCAGTACTTC. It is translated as CGSSNGGRDEDTQYF.

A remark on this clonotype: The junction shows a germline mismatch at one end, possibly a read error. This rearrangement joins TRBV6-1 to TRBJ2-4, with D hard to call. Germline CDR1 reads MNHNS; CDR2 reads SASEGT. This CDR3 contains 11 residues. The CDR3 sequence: CASKDPDIQYF. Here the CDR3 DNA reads TGTGCCAGCAAGGACCCAGATATTCAGTACTTT.

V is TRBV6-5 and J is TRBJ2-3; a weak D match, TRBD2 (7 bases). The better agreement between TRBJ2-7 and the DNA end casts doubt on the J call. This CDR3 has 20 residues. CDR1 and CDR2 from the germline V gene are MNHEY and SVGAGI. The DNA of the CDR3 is TGTGCCAGCAGTTACGGGGGGGTGGGGGCCGGGGGGTGTGGCACAGAGACGCAGTACTTC. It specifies CASSYGGVGAGGCGTETQYF.

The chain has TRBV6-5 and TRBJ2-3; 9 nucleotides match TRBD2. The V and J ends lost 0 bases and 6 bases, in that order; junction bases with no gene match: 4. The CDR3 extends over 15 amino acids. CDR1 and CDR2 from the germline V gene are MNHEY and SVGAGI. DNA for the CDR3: TGTGCCAGCAGTTACTCGGCGGGGGGGGCGGATACGCAGTATTTT. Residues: CASSYSAGGADTQYF.

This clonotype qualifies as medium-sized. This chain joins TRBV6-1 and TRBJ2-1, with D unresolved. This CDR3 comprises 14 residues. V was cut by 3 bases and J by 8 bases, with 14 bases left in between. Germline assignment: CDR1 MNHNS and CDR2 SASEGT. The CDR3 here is CASSDDPIEDEQFF. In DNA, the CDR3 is TGTGCCAGCAGTGACGACCCGATAGAGGATGAGCAGTTCTTC.

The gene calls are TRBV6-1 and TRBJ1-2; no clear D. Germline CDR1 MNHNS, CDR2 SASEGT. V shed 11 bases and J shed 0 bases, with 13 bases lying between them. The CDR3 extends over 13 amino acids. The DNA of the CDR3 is TGTGCCTCTCACCGTGCTCCTAACTATGGCTACACCTTC. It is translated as CASHRAPNYGYTF.

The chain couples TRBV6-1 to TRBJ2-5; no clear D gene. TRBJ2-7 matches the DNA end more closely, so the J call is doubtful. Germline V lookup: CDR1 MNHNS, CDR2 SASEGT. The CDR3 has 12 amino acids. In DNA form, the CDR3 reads TGTGCCAGCACCCGGACCGCCTACGAGCAGTACTTC. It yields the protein CASTRTAYEQYF.

This chain's CDR3 is CASSDHSSGANVLTF. DNA of the CDR3: TGTGCCAGCAGTGACCACAGCTCTGGGGCCAACGTCCTGACTTTC. The V gene is TRBV6-1, the J gene TRBJ2-6; D is uncertain. CDR1 and CDR2 (germline): MNHNS, SASEGT. The CDR3 is made up of 15 amino acids. Trimming shortened V by 3 bases and J by 0 bases, and 6 bases separated the two germline ends.

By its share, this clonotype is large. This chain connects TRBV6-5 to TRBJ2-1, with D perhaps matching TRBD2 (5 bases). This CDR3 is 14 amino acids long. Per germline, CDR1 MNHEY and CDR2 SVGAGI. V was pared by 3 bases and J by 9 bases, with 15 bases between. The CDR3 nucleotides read TGTGCCAGCAGTTATGGTCCGGGGTTCGGTGAGCAGTTCTTC. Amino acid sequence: CASSYGPGFGEQFF.

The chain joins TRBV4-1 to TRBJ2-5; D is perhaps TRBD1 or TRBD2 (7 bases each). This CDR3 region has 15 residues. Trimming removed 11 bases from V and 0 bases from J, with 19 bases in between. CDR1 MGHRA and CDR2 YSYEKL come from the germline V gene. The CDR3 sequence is CAGGEGGGDQETQYF. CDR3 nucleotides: TGCGCCGGGGGGGAAGGGGGCGGGGACCAAGAGACCCAGTACTTC.

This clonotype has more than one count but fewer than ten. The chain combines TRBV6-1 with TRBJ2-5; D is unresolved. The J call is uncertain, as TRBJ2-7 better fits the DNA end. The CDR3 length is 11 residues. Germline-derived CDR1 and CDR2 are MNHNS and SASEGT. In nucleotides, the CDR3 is TGTGCCAGCAGCCGAATATACGAGCAGTACTTC. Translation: CASSRIYEQYF.

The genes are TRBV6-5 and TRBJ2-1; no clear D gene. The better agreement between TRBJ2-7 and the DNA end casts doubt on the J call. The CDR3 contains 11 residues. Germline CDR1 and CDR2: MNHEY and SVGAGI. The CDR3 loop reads CASSFAYEQYF. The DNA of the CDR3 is TGTGCCAGCAGTTTTGCCTACGAGCAGTACTTC.

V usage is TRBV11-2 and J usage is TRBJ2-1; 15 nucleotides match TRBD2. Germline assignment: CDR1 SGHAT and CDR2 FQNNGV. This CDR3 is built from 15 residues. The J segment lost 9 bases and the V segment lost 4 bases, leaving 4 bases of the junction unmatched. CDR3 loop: CASSSGLAGGSEQFF. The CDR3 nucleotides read TGTGCCAGCAGCTCGGGACTAGCGGGAGGCAGTGAGCAGTTCTTC.

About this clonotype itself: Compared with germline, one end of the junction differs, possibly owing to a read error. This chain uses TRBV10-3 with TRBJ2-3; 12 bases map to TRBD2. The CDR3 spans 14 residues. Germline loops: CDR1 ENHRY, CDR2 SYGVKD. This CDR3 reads CATRLAGDPATQLF. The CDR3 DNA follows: TGTGCCACCCGACTAGCGGGGGACCCAGCGACGCAGCTTTTT.

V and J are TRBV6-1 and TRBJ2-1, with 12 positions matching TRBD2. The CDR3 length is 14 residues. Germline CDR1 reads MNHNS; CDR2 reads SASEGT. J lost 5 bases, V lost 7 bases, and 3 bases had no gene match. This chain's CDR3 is CASMRTSGDNEQFF. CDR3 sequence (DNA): TGTGCCAGCATGAGGACTAGCGGGGACAATGAGCAGTTCTTC.

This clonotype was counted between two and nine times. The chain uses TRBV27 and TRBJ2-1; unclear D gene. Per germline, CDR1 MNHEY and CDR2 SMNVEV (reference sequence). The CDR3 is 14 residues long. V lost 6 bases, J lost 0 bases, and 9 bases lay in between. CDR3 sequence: CASRTVSSYNEQFF. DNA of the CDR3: TGTGCCAGCAGAACCGTGAGCTCCTACAATGAGCAGTTCTTC.

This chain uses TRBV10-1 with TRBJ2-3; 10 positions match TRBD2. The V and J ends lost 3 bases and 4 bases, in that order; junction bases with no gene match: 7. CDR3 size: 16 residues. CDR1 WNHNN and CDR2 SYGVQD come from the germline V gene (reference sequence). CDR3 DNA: TGCGCCAGCAGTGACCCGGCTAGCGGGAGCGCAGATACGCAGTATTTT. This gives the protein CASSDPASGSADTQYF.

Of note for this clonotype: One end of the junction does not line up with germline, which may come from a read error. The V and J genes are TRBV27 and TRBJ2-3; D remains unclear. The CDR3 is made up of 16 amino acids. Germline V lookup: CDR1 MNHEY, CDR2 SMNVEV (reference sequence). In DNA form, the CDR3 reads TGTGCCAGCAGCTTATCTGGGCTGGGTGCCACAGACACGCAGTATTTC. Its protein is CASSLSGLGATDTQYF.

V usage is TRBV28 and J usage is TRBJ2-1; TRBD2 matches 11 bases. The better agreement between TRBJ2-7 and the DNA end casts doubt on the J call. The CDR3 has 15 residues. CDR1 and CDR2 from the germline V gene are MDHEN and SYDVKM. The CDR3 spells CASSSAGLAVYEQYF. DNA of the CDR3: TGTGCCAGCAGCTCCGCGGGACTAGCGGTCTACGAGCAGTACTTC.

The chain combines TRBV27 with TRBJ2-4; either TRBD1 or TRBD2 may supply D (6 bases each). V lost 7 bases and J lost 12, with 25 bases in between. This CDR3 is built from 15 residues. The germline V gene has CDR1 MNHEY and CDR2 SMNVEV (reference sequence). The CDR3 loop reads CASTNGGGDEETQYF. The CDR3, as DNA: TGTGCCAGCACCAACGGGGGCGGGGACGAAGAGACTCAGTACTTC.

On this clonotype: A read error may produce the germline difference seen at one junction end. CDR3 amino acids: CASTHVGGDQNTQYF. Written as DNA, the CDR3 is TGTGCCAGCACCCACGTGGGCGGGGACCAAAACACTCAGTACTTC. The chain joins TRBV27 to TRBJ2-4; a possible D gene is TRBD2 (6 bases). This CDR3 is 15 amino acids long. Per the germline V gene, CDR1 is MNHEY and CDR2 is SMNVEV (reference sequence).

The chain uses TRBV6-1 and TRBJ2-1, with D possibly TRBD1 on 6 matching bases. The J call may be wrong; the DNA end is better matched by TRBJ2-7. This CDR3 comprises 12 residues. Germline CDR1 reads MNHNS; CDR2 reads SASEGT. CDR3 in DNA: TGTGCCAGCCGGGACAACCCCTACGAGCAGTACTTC. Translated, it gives CASRDNPYEQYF.

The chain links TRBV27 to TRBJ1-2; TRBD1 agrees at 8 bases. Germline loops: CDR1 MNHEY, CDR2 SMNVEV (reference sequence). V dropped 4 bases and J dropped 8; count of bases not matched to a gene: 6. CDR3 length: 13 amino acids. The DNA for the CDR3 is TGTGCCAGCAGTTCGACAGGGGCGGTAGGCTACACCTTC. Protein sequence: CASSSTGAVGYTF.

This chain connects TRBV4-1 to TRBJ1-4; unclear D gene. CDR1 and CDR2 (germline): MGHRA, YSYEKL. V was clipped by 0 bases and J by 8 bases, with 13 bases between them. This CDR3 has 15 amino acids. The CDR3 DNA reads TGCGCCAGCAGCCAAGACGGTGATTCAACGGAAAAACTGTTTTTT. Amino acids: CASSQDGDSTEKLFF.

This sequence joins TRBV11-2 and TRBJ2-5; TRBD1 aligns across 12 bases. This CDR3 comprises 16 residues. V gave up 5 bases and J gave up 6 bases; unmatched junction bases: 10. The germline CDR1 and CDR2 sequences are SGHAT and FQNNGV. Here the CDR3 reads CASSIKGQGAWQTQYF. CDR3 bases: TGTGCCAGCAGCATTAAGGGACAGGGGGCTTGGCAGACCCAGTACTTC.

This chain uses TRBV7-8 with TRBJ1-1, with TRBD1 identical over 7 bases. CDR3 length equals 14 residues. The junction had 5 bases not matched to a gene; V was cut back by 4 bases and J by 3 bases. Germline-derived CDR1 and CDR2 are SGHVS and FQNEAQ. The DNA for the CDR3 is TGTGCCAGCAGCTACGACAGGGTCTACACTGAAGCTTTCTTT. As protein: CASSYDRVYTEAFF.